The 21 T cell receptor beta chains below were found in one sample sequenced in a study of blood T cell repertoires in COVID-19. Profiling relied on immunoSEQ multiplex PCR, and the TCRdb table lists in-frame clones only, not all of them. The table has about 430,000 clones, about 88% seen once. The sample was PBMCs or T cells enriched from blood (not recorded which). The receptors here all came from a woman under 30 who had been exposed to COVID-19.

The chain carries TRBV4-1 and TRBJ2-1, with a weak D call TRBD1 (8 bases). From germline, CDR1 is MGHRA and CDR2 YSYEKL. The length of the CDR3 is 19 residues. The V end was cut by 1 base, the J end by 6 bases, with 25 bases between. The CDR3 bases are TGCGCCAGCAGCCAAGGGCAGGGGGCGCATGGACTAGGGCGCAATGAGCAGTTCTTC. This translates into CASSQGQGAHGLGRNEQFF.

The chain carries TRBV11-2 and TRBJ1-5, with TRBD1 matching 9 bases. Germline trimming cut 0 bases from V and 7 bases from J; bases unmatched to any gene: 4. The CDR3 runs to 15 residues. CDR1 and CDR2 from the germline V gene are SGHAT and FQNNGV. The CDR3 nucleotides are TGTGCCAGCAGCTTAGATACGGGACAGGGACAGCCCCAGCATTTT. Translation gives CASSLDTGQGQPQHF.

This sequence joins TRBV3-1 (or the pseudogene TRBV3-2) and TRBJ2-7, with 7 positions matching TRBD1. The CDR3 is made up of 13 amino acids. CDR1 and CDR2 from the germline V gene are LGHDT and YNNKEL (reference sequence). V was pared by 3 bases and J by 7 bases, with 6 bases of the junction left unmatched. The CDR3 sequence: CASSQTGPQEQYF. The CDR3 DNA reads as TGTGCCAGCAGCCAGACAGGGCCCCAAGAGCAGTACTTC.

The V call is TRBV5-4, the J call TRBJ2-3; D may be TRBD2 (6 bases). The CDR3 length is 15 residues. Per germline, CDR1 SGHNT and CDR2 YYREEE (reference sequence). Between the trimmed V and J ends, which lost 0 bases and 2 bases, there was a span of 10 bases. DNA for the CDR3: TGTGCCAGCAGCTTGGACGGGGGAAACACAGATACGCAGTATTTT. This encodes CASSLDGGNTDTQYF.

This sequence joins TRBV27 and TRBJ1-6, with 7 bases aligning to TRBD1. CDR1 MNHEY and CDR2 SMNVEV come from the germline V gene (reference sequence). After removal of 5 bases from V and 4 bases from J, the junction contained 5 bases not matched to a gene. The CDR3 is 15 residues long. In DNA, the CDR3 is TGTGCCAGCAGTACAAGGGGACAGTATAATTCACCCCTCCACTTT. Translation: CASSTRGQYNSPLHF.

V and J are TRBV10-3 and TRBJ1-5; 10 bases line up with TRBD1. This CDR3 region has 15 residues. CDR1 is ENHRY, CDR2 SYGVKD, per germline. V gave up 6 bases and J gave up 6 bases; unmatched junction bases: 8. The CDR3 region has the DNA TGTGCCATCAGGGCGACCGGGACAGGGGCTCAGCCCCAGCATTTT. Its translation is CAIRATGTGAQPQHF.

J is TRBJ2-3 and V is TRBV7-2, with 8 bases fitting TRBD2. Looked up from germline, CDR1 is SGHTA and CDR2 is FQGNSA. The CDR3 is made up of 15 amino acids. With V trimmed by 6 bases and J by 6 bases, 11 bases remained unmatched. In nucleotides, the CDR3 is TGTGCCAGCAGACCGCCGGGACTAGAACAGGATACGCAGTATTTT. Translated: CASRPPGLEQDTQYF.

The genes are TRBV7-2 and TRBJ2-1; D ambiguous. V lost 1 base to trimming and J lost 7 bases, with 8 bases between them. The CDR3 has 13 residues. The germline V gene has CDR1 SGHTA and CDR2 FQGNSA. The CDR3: CASSLGFLNEQFF. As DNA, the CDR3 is TGTGCCAGCAGCTTAGGCTTTCTAAATGAGCAGTTCTTC.

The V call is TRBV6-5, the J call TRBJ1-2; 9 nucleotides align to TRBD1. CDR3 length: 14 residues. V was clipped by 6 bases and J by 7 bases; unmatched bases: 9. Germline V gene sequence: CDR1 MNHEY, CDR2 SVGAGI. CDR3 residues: CASRGPGQGSGYTF. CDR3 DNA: TGTGCCAGCAGGGGGCCGGGACAGGGTTCTGGCTACACCTTC.

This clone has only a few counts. CDR3: CASRDRSYEQYF. The CDR3 DNA reads TGCGCCAGCCGGGACAGGTCCTACGAGCAGTACTTC. The V call is TRBV5-1, the J call TRBJ2-7; 8 bases align to TRBD1. The CDR3 consists of 12 residues. Germline V gene data show CDR1 as SGHRS and CDR2 as YFSETQ. V lost 7 bases and J lost 1; bases outside the gene matches: 1.

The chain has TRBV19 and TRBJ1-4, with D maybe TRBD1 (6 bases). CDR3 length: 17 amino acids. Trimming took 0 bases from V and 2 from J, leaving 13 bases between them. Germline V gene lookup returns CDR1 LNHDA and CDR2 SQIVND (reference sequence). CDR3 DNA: TGTGCCAGTAGTATAGACCACAGGGTCGAGACTAATGAAAAACTGTTTTTT. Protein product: CASSIDHRVETNEKLFF.

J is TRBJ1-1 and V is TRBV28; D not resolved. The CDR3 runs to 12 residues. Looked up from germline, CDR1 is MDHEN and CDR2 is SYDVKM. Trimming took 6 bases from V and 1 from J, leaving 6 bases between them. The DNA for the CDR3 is TGTGCCAGCAGACGGGAGAACACTGAAGCTTTCTTT. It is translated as CASRRENTEAFF.

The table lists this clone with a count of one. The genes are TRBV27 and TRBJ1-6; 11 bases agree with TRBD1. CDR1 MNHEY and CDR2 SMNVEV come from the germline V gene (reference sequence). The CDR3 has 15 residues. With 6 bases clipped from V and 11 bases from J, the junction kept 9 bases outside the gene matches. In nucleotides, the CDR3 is TGTGCCAGCAGAGACCGGGACAGGGGGAATCCACCCCTCCACTTT. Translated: CASRDRDRGNPPLHF.

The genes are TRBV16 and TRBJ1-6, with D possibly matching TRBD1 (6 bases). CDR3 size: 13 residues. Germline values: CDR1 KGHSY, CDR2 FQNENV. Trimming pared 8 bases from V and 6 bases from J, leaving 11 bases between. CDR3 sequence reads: CASHVGGNSPLHF. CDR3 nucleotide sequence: TGTGCCAGCCACGTAGGGGGTAATTCACCCCTCCACTTT. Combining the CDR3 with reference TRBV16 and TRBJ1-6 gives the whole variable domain GEEVAQTPKHLVRGEGQKAKLYCAPIKGHSYVFWYQQVLKNEFKFLISFQNENVFDETGMPKERFSAKCLPNSPCSLEIQATKLEDSAVYFCASHVGGNSPLHFGNGTRLTVT.

CDR3 sequence (DNA): TGTGCCAGCAGCCCGGGACAGGGCGAGCAGTACTTC. It specifies CASSPGQGEQYF. The chain joins TRBV7-9 to TRBJ2-7, with 9 nucleotides matching TRBD1. Trimming took 5 bases from V and 6 from J; bases not matched to a gene: 2. Germline assignment: CDR1 SEHNR and CDR2 FQNEAQ (reference sequence). CDR3 length: 12 residues.

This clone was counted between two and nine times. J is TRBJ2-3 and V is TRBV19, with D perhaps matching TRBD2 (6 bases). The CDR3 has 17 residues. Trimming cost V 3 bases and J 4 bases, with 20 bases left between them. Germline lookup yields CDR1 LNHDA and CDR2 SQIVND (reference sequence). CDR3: CASSISAAGFVADTQYF. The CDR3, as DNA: TGTGCCAGTAGTATTTCCGCGGCGGGGTTTGTAGCAGATACGCAGTATTTT.

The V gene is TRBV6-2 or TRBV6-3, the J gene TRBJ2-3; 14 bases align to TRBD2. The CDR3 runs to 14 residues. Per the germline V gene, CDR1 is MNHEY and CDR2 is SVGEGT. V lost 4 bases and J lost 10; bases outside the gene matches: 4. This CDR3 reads CASSWTSGGLPQYF. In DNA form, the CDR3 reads TGTGCCAGCAGTTGGACTAGCGGGGGGCTTCCGCAGTATTTT.

Here the CDR3 reads CSVLPSFREVNEQFF. The CDR3 bases are TGCAGCGTACTCCCCTCGTTCAGGGAGGTTAATGAGCAGTTCTTC. The chain recombines TRBV29-1 with TRBJ2-1; a weak D match, TRBD2 (6 bases). The CDR3 loop spans 15 amino acids. V lost 6 bases and J lost 7, with 22 bases in between. Per germline, CDR1 SQVTM and CDR2 ANQGSEA.

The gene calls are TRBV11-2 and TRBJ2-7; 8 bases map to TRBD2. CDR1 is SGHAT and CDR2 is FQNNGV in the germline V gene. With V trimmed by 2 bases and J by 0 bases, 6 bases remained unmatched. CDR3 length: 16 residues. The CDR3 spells CASSLKASGYSYEQYF. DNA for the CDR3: TGTGCCAGCAGCTTAAAGGCTAGCGGGTACTCCTACGAGCAGTACTTC.

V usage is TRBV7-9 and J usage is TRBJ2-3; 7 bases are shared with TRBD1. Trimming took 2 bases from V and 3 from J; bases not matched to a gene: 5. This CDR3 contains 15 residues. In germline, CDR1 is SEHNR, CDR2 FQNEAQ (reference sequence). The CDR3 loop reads CASSLQGRGTDTQYF. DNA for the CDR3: TGTGCCAGCAGCTTACAGGGCAGGGGGACAGATACGCAGTATTTT.

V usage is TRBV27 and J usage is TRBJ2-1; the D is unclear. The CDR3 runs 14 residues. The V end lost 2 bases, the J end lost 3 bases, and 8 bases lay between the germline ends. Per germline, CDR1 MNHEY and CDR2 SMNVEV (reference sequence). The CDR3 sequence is CASSLLVGYNEQFF. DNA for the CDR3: TGTGCCAGCAGTTTACTGGTCGGCTACAATGAGCAGTTCTTC.